This TCR beta chain was captured by sequencing in a study of technical replicates of blood from several donors. Sequenced by immunoSEQ multiplex PCR; TCRdb stores in-frame clones only, minus some. The sample records approximately 13,000 clones, around four fifths being singletons. The CDR3 consists of 17 residues. The sample consisted of PBMCs. This sequence was found in a human donor in good health. V gene TRBV21-1 combines with J gene TRBJ1-1; TRBD1 reflects the table's D call only, with no check against the DNA. TRBV21-1 is labeled a pseudogene. The CDR3 bases are TGTGCCAGCAGCAACCGGGACAGGGCGCCAGTGAACACTGAAGCTTTCTTT. Protein: CASSNRDRAPVNTEAFF.